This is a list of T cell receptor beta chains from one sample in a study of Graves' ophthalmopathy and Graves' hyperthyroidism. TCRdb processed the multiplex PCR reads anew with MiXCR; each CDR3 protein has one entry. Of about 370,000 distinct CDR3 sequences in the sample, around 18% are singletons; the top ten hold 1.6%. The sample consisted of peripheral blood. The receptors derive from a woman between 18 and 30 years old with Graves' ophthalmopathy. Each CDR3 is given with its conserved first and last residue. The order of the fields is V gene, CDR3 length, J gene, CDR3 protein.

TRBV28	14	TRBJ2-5	CASSSTAYGETQYF
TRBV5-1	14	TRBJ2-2	CASSFDRNTGELFF
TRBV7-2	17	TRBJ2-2	CASSYLPAALNTGELFF
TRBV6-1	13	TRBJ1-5	CASSEGVRQPQHF
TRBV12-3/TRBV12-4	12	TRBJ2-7	CASKRAVDEQYF
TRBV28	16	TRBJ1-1	CASSPIGEGANTEAFF
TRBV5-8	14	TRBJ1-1	CASSLQGWGTEAFF
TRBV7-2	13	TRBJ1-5	CASSQEGTQPQHF
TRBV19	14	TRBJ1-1	CASKDQGLLAEAFF
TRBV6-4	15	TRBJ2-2	CASSDSRDNTGELFF
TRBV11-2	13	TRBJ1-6	CASSSTFLSPLHF
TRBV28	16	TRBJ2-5	CASSLSGETRKETQYF
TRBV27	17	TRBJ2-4	CASSSFSYLRAKNIQYF
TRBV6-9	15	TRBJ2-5	CASSESLRYGETQYF
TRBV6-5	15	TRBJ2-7	CASSYSTGTSYEQYF
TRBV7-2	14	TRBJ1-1	CASSIGTANTEAFF
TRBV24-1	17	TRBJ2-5	CATSDWKTGGTQETQYF
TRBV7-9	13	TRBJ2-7	CASNRQGRNEQYF
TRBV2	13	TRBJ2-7	CASEGRSSYEQYF
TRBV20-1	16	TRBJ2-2	CSARDLRQGDTGELFF
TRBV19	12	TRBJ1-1	CASTPAGTEAFF
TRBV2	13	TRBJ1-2	CASSLTGGLGYTF
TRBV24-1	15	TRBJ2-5	CATSDQGLVQETQYF
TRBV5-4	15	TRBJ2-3	CASSGVGGMADTQYF
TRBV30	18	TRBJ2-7	CAWGATSGSPKSSYEQYF
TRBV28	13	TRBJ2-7	CASRSALVYEQYF
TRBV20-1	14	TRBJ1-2	CSARDRGRAWGYTF
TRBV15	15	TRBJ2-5	CATSRATSGQETQYF